This entry lists 7 T cell receptor beta chains sequenced from one sample in a study of blood T cell repertoires in COVID-19. Clones were sequenced by immunoSEQ multiplex PCR, and TCRdb holds only the in-frame ones, with some missing. The sample records roughly 100,000 clones, 70% to 75% being singletons. The sequenced material came from peripheral blood. Receptors were obtained from a human donor with acute or convalescent COVID-19. The donor label of this sample is uncertain.

The chain is built from TRBV11-2 and TRBJ2-3; TRBD2 agrees at 8 bases. The CDR3 is made up of 13 amino acids. Looked up from germline, CDR1 is SGHAT and CDR2 is FQNNGV. V lost 5 bases to trimming and J lost 14 bases; unmatched junction nucleotides: 12. In DNA, the CDR3 is TGTGCCAGCAGCCAACCGCCAGGGACTAGGTGGTATTTT. It specifies CASSQPPGTRWYF.

This chain connects TRBV5-5 to TRBJ1-5; TRBD1 is a possible D gene (5 bases). V dropped 0 bases and J dropped 4 bases, with 8 bases sitting between them. The CDR3 length is 14 residues. Germline lookup yields CDR1 SGHKS and CDR2 YYEKEE (reference sequence). CDR3 amino acids: CASSLVPGNQPQHF. In DNA, the CDR3 is TGTGCCAGCAGCTTGGTCCCAGGGAATCAGCCCCAGCATTTT. The whole variable domain, filled in from reference TRBV5-5 and TRBJ1-5, reads DAGVTQSPTHLIKTRGQQVTLRCSPISGHKSVSWYQQVLGQGPQFIFQYYEKEERGRGNFPDRFSARQFPNYSSELNVNALLLGDSALYLCASSLVPGNQPQHFGDGTRLSIL.

The genes are TRBV5-1 and TRBJ2-7, with 14 bases matching TRBD2. Unmatched junction bases numbered 6, after V lost 4 bases and J lost 0 bases. This CDR3 is 17 amino acids long. Germline assignment: CDR1 SGHRS and CDR2 YFSETQ. DNA of the CDR3: TGCGCCAGCAGCCACAGGACTAGCGGGGGGTCCTCCTACGAGCAGTACTTC. The encoded protein is CASSHRTSGGSSYEQYF.

This clone was observed a few times. This chain uses TRBV6-2 or TRBV6-3 with TRBJ2-7; TRBD2 matches 13 bases. CDR3 size: 14 residues. From germline, CDR1 is MNHEY and CDR2 SVGEGT. The V and J ends lost 6 bases and 8 bases, in that order; junction bases with no gene match: 7. CDR3 sequence: CASSQLGLAGKQYV. In DNA form, the CDR3 reads TGTGCCAGCAGCCAACTGGGACTAGCGGGGAAGCAGTACGTC.

V and J are TRBV28 and TRBJ1-2; 7 bases align to TRBD1. The CDR3 loop spans 14 amino acids. The V segment lost 3 bases and the J segment 4 bases; nucleotides outside the gene matches: 5. The germline V gene has CDR1 MDHEN and CDR2 SYDVKM. The DNA of the CDR3 is TGTGCCAGCAGTTTGGGGGACAGACCCTATGGCTACACCTTC. It codes for CASSLGDRPYGYTF.

The chain employs TRBV28 and TRBJ1-2, with 8 positions matching TRBD1. This CDR3 region has 15 residues. The junction had 6 bases not matched to a gene; V was cut back by 5 bases and J by 1 base. Germline CDR1 reads MDHEN; CDR2 reads SYDVKM. CDR3 in DNA: TGTGCCAGCAGTAAACAACAGGGGGTTAACTATGGCTACACCTTC. Translation gives CASSKQQGVNYGYTF.

The chain has TRBV7-9 and TRBJ2-4; tentatively, D is TRBD1 (6 bases). The CDR3 is 14 residues long. Trimming removed 0 bases at V and 4 bases at J, with 7 bases between. CDR1 SEHNR and CDR2 FQNEAQ come from the germline V gene (reference sequence). The CDR3 DNA reads TGTGCCAGCAGCTTAGCAGGGGGTAAAAACATTCAGTACTTC. Amino acids: CASSLAGGKNIQYF.